The clone carrying this T cell receptor beta chain occurred once. Its antigen is as yet unknown. A second PCR, run for roughly 7 to 12 cycles, used a sample-barcoded 5' primer plus a J-beta primer mix. TCRdb itself ran the 5' RACE reads through MiXCR, one entry per CDR3 protein. The sample includes 850,000 to 1,300,000 distinct CDR3 sequences, over 35% seen only once; the top ten take approximately 17%. These data originate in a study of blood T cells in healthy people across ages. Study-level points and caveats: There was no known CMV status for donors, so expanded clonotype changes were possibly confounded.

CDR1 and CDR2 (germline): KGHSH, LQKENI. Deletions cut 4 bases from V and 8 bases from J, with 15 bases between. This CDR3 has 14 amino acids. The rearrangement links TRBV18 to TRBJ2-1, with D possibly being TRBD2 (6 bases). Sequencing input: blood. The source of this sequence is a woman aged 55 to 70 in good health. As DNA, the CDR3 is TGTGCCAGCTCACGAACGGGACTCAAGGATGAGCAGTTCTTC. Translation: CASSRTGLKDEQFF.